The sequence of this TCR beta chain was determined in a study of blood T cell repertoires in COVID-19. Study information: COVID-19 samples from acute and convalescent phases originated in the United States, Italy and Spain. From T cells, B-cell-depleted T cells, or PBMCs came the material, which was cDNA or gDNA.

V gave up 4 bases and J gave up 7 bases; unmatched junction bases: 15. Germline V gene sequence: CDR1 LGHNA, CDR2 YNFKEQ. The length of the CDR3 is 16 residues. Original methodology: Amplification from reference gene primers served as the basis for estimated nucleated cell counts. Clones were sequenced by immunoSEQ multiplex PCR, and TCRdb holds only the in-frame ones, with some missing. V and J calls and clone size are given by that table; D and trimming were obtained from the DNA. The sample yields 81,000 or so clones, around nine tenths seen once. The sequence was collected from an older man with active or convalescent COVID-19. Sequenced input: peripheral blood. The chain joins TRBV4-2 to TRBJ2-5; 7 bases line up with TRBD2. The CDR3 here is CASSPLVSGPFGTQYF. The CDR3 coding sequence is TGTGCCAGCAGCCCCTTGGTTAGCGGGCCCTTCGGGACCCAGTACTTC.